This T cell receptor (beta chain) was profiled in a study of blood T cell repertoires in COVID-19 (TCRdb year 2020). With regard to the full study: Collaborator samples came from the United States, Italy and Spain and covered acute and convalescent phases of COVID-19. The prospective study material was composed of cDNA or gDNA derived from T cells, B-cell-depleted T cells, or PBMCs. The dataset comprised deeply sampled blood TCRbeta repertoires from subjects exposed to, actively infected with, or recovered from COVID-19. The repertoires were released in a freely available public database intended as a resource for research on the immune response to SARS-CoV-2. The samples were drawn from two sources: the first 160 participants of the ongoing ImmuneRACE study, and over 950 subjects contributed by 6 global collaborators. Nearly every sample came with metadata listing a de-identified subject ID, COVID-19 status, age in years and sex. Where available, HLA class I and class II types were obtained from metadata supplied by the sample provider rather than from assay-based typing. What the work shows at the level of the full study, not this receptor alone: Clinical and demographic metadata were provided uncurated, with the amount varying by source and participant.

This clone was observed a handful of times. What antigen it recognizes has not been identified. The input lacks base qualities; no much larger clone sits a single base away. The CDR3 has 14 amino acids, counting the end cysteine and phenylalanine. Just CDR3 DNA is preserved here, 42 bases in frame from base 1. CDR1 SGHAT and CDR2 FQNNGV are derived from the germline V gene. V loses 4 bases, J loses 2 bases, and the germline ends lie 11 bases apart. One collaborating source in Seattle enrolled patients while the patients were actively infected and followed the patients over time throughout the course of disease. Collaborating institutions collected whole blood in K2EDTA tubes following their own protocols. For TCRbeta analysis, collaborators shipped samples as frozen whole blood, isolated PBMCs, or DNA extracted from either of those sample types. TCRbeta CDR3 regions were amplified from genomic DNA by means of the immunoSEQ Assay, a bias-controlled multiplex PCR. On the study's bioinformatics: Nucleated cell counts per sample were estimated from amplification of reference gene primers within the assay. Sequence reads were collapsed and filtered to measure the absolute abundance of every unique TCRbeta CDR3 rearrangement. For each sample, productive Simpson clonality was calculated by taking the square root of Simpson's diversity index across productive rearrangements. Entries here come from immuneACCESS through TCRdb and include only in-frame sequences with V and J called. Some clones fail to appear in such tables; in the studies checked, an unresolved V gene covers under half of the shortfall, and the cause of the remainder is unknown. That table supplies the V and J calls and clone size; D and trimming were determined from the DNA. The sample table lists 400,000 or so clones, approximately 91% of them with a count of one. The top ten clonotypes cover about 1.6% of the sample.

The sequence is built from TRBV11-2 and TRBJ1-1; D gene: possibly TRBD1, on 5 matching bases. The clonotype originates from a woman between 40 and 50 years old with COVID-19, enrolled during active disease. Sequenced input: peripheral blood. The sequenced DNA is TGTGCCAGCAGCTCCACAGGAGCAAACACTGAAGCTTTCTTT. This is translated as CASSSTGANTEAFF. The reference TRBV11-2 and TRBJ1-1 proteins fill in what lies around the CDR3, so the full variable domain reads EAGVAQSPRYKIIEKRQSVAFWCNPISGHATLYWYQQILGQGPKLLIQFQNNGVVDDSQLPKDRFSAERLKGVDSTLKIQPAKLEDSAVYLCASSSTGANTEAFFGQGTRLTVV.